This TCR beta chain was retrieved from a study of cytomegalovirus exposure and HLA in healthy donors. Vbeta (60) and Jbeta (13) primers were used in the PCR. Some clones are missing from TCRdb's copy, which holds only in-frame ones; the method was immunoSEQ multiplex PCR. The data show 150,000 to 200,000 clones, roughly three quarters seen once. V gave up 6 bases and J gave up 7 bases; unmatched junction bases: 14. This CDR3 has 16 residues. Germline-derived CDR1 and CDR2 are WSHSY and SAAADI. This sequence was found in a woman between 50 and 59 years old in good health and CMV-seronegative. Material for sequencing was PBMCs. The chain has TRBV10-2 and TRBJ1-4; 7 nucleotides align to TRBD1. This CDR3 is CASSFTTTGKGEKLFF. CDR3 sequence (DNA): TGCGCCAGCAGCTTTACTACGACAGGGAAGGGTGAAAAACTGTTTTTT.